The clone carrying this TCR beta chain has at least ten counts. The antigen remains undetermined. These data are taken from a study of T cells in Graves' hyperthyroidism and ophthalmopathy. Whole-study context: The authors collected peripheral blood at initial diagnosis, before any treatment. Study outcomes and limitations: Also found in blood were most expanded thyroid clonotypes above 0.001.

Calling Graves' hyperthyroidism stable meant ophthalmopathy did not progress within 18 months. Investigators excluded patients with uncontrolled infection, other autoimmune disease, pregnancy or lactation. Germline V gene sequence: CDR1 SEHNR, CDR2 FQNEAQ (reference sequence). This CDR3 contains 11 residues. V was trimmed by 5 bases and J by 6 bases, leaving 8 bases between them. Researchers took RNA transcripts and amplified the TCR beta CDR3 regions from them. The HTBI primer set drove a first-round RT-PCR of the TCR CDR3. TCRdb processed the multiplex PCR reads anew with MiXCR; each CDR3 protein has one entry. This table has some 800,000 distinct CDR3 sequences, 35% to 45% appearing once.

Sequencing was performed on blood. The J gene is TRBJ2-7, the V gene TRBV7-9, with a possible D match to TRBD1 (5 bases). The TCR comes from a man between 18 and 35 years old with Graves' hyperthyroidism. The CDR3 sequence is CASSQGSEQYF. In nucleotides, the CDR3 is TGTGCCAGCAGCCAGGGCAGCGAGCAGTACTTC.